A single sample gave rise to the 28 T cell receptor beta chains below, sequenced in a study of blood T cell repertoires in COVID-19. Profiled with immunoSEQ multiplex PCR; TCRdb holds only in-frame clones, not every one. Of some 200,000 clones listed, 85% to 90% are singletons. The material sequenced was peripheral blood. The source of these receptors is a woman aged 55-69 years with acute or convalescent COVID-19.

CDR3 sequence (DNA): TGTGCCAGTAGTGAACAGCCTGTTTACACCGGGGAGCTGTTTTTT. It codes for CASSEQPVYTGELFF. The rearrangement links TRBV19 to TRBJ2-2; D gene unclear. CDR3 length: 15 amino acids. Trimming pared 5 bases from V and 3 bases from J, leaving 13 bases between. CDR1 is LNHDA, CDR2 SQIVND, per germline (reference sequence).

The chain employs TRBV9 and TRBJ2-1; 9 positions agree with TRBD2. The length of the CDR3 is 17 residues. J was trimmed by 9 bases and V by 2 bases; bases with no gene match: 15. The germline gives CDR1 SGDLS, CDR2 YYNGEE. CDR3 coding DNA: TGTGCCAGCAGCGTTCTATCGACTAGCGGCGATGAGGGTGAGCAGTTCTTC. It codes for CASSVLSTSGDEGEQFF.

The count of this clone is one. In the same sample, other DNA sequences code for this CDR3. This chain links TRBV2 with TRBJ2-1; 8 positions agree with TRBD2. Germline assignment: CDR1 SNHLY and CDR2 FYNNEI. The CDR3 extends over 14 amino acids. V gave up 1 base and J gave up 7 bases; unmatched junction bases: 3. CDR3 in amino acids: CASSEGLAGNEQFF. The CDR3, as DNA: TGTGCCAGCAGTGAAGGGTTAGCGGGAAATGAGCAGTTCTTC.

This chain uses TRBV6-5 with TRBJ1-5, with D tentatively TRBD1 (5 bases). The germline gives CDR1 MNHEY, CDR2 SVGAGI. This CDR3 region has 14 residues. V was pared by 6 bases and J by 7 bases, with 16 bases between. The chain's CDR3 is CASRSTVAGQPQHF. CDR3 nucleotide sequence: TGTGCCAGCAGATCGACAGTAGCTGGACAGCCCCAGCATTTT.

This chain joins TRBV18 and TRBJ1-4; D is undetermined. V shed 2 bases and J shed 13 bases, with 20 bases lying between them. The CDR3 has 15 residues. Germline V CDR1 and CDR2: KGHSH, LQKENI. DNA for the CDR3: TGTGCCAGCTCACCAGAAGCTGAGAGCCGAGGAGGACTGTTTTTT. The encoded protein is CASSPEAESRGGLFF.

Only one count was recorded for this clone. The rearrangement uses TRBV3-1 (or the pseudogene TRBV3-2) and TRBJ1-4; D unresolved. The germline V gene has CDR1 LGHDT and CDR2 YNNKEL (reference sequence). Trimming stripped 3 bases from V and 5 bases from J, with 16 bases between. CDR3 length: 16 amino acids. CDR3 protein: CASSQGGRPRNEKLFF. The CDR3 nucleotides read TGTGCCAGCAGCCAGGGAGGCAGGCCCAGAAATGAAAAACTGTTTTTT.

The rearrangement links TRBV27 to TRBJ2-3; D gene uncertain. Germline CDR1 reads MNHEY; CDR2 reads SMNVEV (reference sequence). This CDR3 spans 15 amino acids. With 5 bases removed from V and 2 bases from J, the gap between germline ends came to 14 bases. For the CDR3, the DNA is TGTGCCAGCAGTCCTCAAACTTCTGCCACAGATACGCAGTATTTT. Translating it yields CASSPQTSATDTQYF.

The rearrangement uses TRBV27 and TRBJ1-2, with 12 bases matching TRBD1. With 5 bases clipped from V and 7 bases from J, the junction kept 14 bases outside the gene matches. Germline V lookup: CDR1 MNHEY, CDR2 SMNVEV (reference sequence). This CDR3 has 17 amino acids. The CDR3 DNA sequence: TGTGCCAGCAGTCATGGGACAGGGGGCACCCCATTTCGTGGCTACACCTTC. Translating it yields CASSHGTGGTPFRGYTF.

The J gene is TRBJ2-6, the V gene TRBV5-1; 10 bases align to TRBD2. CDR3 length: 17 amino acids. J gave up 2 bases and V 0 bases, and 2 bases lay outside the gene matches. The germline V gene encodes CDR1 SGHRS and CDR2 YFSETQ. Here the CDR3 DNA reads TGCGCCAGCAGCTTGGGGCTAGCGGGAGCTGGGGCCAACGTCCTGACTTTC. Protein sequence: CASSLGLAGAGANVLTF.

The V call is TRBV7-6, the J call TRBJ2-5; D possibly corresponds to TRBD2 (5 bases). Trimming took 4 bases from V and 4 from J, leaving 13 bases between them. The germline V gene encodes CDR1 SGHVS and CDR2 FNYEAQ. CDR3 length: 14 residues. CDR3 DNA sequence: TGTGCCAGCAGCTCGAGCGGAGGAGGAGAGACCCAGTACTTC. Protein sequence: CASSSSGGGETQYF. Looking up the rest from reference TRBV7-6 and TRBJ2-5 gives the full variable domain: GAGVSQSPRYKVTKRGQDVALRCDPISGHVSLYWYRQALGQGPEFLTYFNYEAQQDKSGLPNDRFSAERPEGSISTLTIQRTEQRDSAMYRCASSSSGGGETQYFGPGTRLLVL.

The V call is TRBV5-1, the J call TRBJ2-2, with 11 bases aligning to TRBD2. Germline CDR1 SGHRS, CDR2 YFSETQ. Germline trimming cut 3 bases from V and 6 bases from J; bases unmatched to any gene: 4. The CDR3 runs 15 residues. CDR3 in DNA: TGCGCCAGCAGCTCCGGGACTAGCGGTTCCGGGGAGCTGTTTTTT. Its translation: CASSSGTSGSGELFF.

The chain combines TRBV6-5 with TRBJ1-2; D is perhaps TRBD1 (6 bases). Per the germline V gene, CDR1 is MNHEY and CDR2 is SVGAGI. The CDR3 sequence is 15 residues long. Trimming removed 4 bases from V and 2 bases from J, with 14 bases in between. CDR3 loop: CASSSSQTGNYGYTF. Written as DNA, the CDR3 is TGTGCCAGCAGTTCCTCCCAGACAGGAAACTATGGCTACACCTTC.

The chain couples TRBV30 to TRBJ2-2; 10 bases match TRBD2. CDR1 is GTSNPN, CDR2 SVGIG, per germline (reference sequence). V was pared by 0 bases and J by 5 bases, with 6 bases of the junction left unmatched. The CDR3 spans 16 residues. CDR3 protein: CAWSVGGTSVTGELFF. The CDR3 DNA reads TGTGCCTGGAGTGTCGGGGGGACTAGCGTAACCGGGGAGCTGTTTTTT.

The chain combines TRBV24-1 with TRBJ2-5; 8 bases are shared with TRBD1. Germline V gene sequence: CDR1 KGHDR, CDR2 SFDVKD. The CDR3 contains 15 residues. V shed 3 bases and J 0 bases; nucleotides not matched to a gene: 2. DNA of the CDR3: TGTGCCACCAGTGATCGGACAGGGTACCAAGAGACCCAGTACTTC. Translated, it gives CATSDRTGYQETQYF.

The rearrangement uses TRBV18 and TRBJ2-5; 8 bases line up with TRBD1. This CDR3 region has 14 residues. Germline V gene lookup returns CDR1 KGHSH and CDR2 LQKENI. J lost 1 base, V lost 3 bases, and 1 base had no gene match. The CDR3 region has the DNA TGTGCCAGCTCACCGGACAGGGCCCAAGAGACCCAGTACTTC. This codes for CASSPDRAQETQYF.

This clone appeared once. This chain connects TRBV4-1 to TRBJ2-1; D possibly corresponds to TRBD2 (6 bases). Germline V lookup: CDR1 MGHRA, CDR2 YSYEKL. This CDR3 has 15 residues. With 0 bases removed from V and 2 bases from J, the gap between germline ends came to 8 bases. CDR3 in amino acids: CASSQERGTYNEQFF. Written as DNA, the CDR3 is TGCGCCAGCAGCCAAGAGCGCGGGACCTACAATGAGCAGTTCTTC.

The chain employs TRBV25-1 and TRBJ2-7, with 7 bases fitting TRBD2. Germline assignment: CDR1 MGHDK and CDR2 SYGVNS. The CDR3 sequence is 15 residues long. The V gene end was trimmed by 4 bases and the J gene end by 5 bases; junction bases not matched to a gene: 11. The CDR3 protein is CASSGRLASGDEQYF. Here the CDR3 DNA reads TGTGCCAGCAGTGGACGACTAGCAAGTGGCGACGAGCAGTACTTC.

CDR3 bases: TGTGCCAGCAGCCCCACGGGACAGGGGGTCGCAAAACTGTTTTTT. Its protein product is CASSPTGQGVAKLFF. The chain employs TRBV4-2 and TRBJ1-4; 11 bases map to TRBD1. CDR3 size: 15 residues. Germline assignment: CDR1 LGHNA and CDR2 YNFKEQ. The trim removed 4 bases at V and 10 bases at J, leaving 8 bases unmatched.

J is TRBJ2-1 and V is TRBV24-1, with TRBD2 matching over 13 bases. This CDR3 comprises 15 residues. V trimming: 5 bases; J trimming: 8 bases; junction bases outside the gene matches: 5. CDR1 and CDR2 (germline): KGHDR, SFDVKD. The CDR3: CATSGGLAGVYEQFF. The CDR3 DNA follows: TGTGCCACCAGTGGAGGACTAGCGGGAGTATATGAGCAGTTCTTC.

J is TRBJ1-2 and V is TRBV18; no clear D gene. In germline, CDR1 is KGHSH, CDR2 LQKENI. Trimming shortened V by 2 bases and J by 0 bases, and 7 bases separated the two germline ends. CDR3 length: 14 residues. The CDR3 loop reads CASSPLAANYGYTF. CDR3 sequence (DNA): TGTGCCAGCTCACCATTAGCAGCTAACTATGGCTACACCTTC. The full variable domain, its missing parts supplied by reference TRBV18 and TRBJ1-2, is NAGVMQNPRHLVRRRGQEARLRCSPMKGHSHVYWYRQLPEEGLKFMVYLQKENIIDESGMPKERFSAEFPKEGPSILRIQQVVRGDSAAYFCASSPLAANYGYTFGSGTRLTVV.

The sample holds one count of this clone. V usage is TRBV27 and J usage is TRBJ2-3, with D uncertain. This CDR3 has 14 amino acids. The V end was cut by 3 bases, the J end by 2 bases, with 9 bases between. Germline V gene lookup returns CDR1 MNHEY and CDR2 SMNVEV (reference sequence). DNA for the CDR3: TGTGCCAGCAGTTTCGGGTCAACCACAGATACGCAGTATTTT. This encodes CASSFGSTTDTQYF.

This clone was seen a single time. V is TRBV19 and J is TRBJ1-5, with D unresolved. This CDR3 comprises 11 residues. V was cut by 6 bases and J by 6 bases, with 6 bases left in between. Germline assignment: CDR1 LNHDA and CDR2 SQIVND (reference sequence). CDR3 protein: CASSEGQPQHF. CDR3 sequence (DNA): TGTGCCAGTAGCGAGGGTCAGCCCCAGCATTTT.

The chain carries TRBV7-9 and TRBJ2-1; D is ambiguous. Germline CDR1 is SEHNR and CDR2 is FQNEAQ (reference sequence). The V end lost 1 base, the J end lost 4 bases, and 14 bases lay between the germline ends. CDR3 length: 16 amino acids. Here the CDR3 DNA reads TGTGCCAGCAGCTTAGAGACCGGGTATAAATACAATGAGCAGTTCTTC. Protein sequence: CASSLETGYKYNEQFF.

This clone was observed a single time. This sequence joins TRBV2 and TRBJ1-5; possible D gene TRBD1, 6 bases. V was pared by 5 bases and J by 0 bases, with 11 bases between. The CDR3 is 15 residues long. CDR1 and CDR2 from the germline V gene are SNHLY and FYNNEI. CDR3 loop: CASSWGGRSNQPQHF. The CDR3 DNA reads TGTGCCAGCAGTTGGGGGGGCCGTAGCAATCAGCCCCAGCATTTT.

This sequence joins TRBV5-5 and TRBJ2-5; TRBD1 is a possible D gene (6 bases). CDR3 length: 15 residues. Deletions cut 1 base from V and 4 bases from J, with 14 bases between. Germline V gives CDR1 SGHKS, CDR2 YYEKEE (reference sequence). The CDR3 is CASSLRGGLGETQYF. Here the CDR3 DNA reads TGTGCCAGCAGCTTGCGTGGGGGCTTGGGAGAGACCCAGTACTTC.

The V gene is TRBV28, the J gene TRBJ2-1, with 9 bases that match TRBD2. This CDR3 has 15 residues. The trim removed 5 bases at V and 4 bases at J, leaving 6 bases unmatched. The V gene's germline CDR1 is MDHEN and CDR2 SYDVKM. The CDR3: CASSVLAGDYNEQFF. The CDR3 region has the DNA TGTGCCAGCAGTGTGTTAGCGGGGGATTACAATGAGCAGTTCTTC.

The V call is TRBV6-2 or TRBV6-3, the J call TRBJ1-6; TRBD1 agrees at 7 bases. The V gene's germline CDR1 is MNHEY and CDR2 SVGEGT. The ends lost 8 bases at V and 6 bases at J; junction bases unmatched: 7. This CDR3 has 14 amino acids. CDR3 in amino acids: CASCSGTVNSPLHF. In DNA form, the CDR3 reads TGTGCCAGCTGTTCCGGGACAGTTAATTCACCCCTCCACTTT.

On this clone: The sample has other DNA sequences that encode this CDR3 too. This chain joins TRBV24-1 and TRBJ2-1; D is perhaps TRBD1 (7 bases). The V end was cut by 4 bases, the J end by 0 bases, with 12 bases between. The CDR3 extends over 16 amino acids. CDR1 and CDR2 (germline): KGHDR, SFDVKD. In DNA, the CDR3 is TGTGCCACCAGTGAGTCAGGGGGGAGCTCCTACAATGAGCAGTTCTTC. This gives the protein CATSESGGSSYNEQFF.